A selection of T cell receptor beta chains follows, all from one sample in a study of blood T cell repertoires in COVID-19. Profiled with immunoSEQ multiplex PCR; TCRdb holds only in-frame clones, not every one. Here the sample spans approximately 91,000 clones, nearly 90% being singletons. The sequenced sample consisted of peripheral blood. These receptors came from a man between 70 and 80 years old with acute or convalescent COVID-19. Each CDR3 is given with its conserved first and last residue. D genes are given only for firm matches. Rows may omit the clone size; those that give it use once, few, many or a size class.

>once|TRBJ2-2|TRBV28|TRBD2
TGTGCCAGCAGTAATCCGGGACTAGCGGGGGGCCGGAACACCGGGGAGCTGTTTTTT
CASSNPGLAGGRNTGELFF
>NA|TRBJ2-3|TRBV6-5|TRBD1
TGTGCCAGCAGTCCCGGACAGGGGAAAGATACGCAGTATTTT
CASSPGQGKDTQYF
>NA|TRBJ2-5|TRBV18|TRBD1
TGTGCCAGCTCACCGGGGACAGGGCAAGAGACCCAGTACTTC
CASSPGTGQETQYF
>NA|TRBJ2-3|TRBV13|TRBD2
TGTGCCAGCAGCCGTAGCACCGGGGGGGTGATGCTAGATACGCAGTATTTT
CASSRSTGGVMLDTQYF
>NA|TRBJ2-3|TRBV6-5|TRBD2
TGTGCCAGCAGCTCCGGGACTAGCGGAGGAGATACGCAGTATTTT
CASSSGTSGGDTQYF
>NA|TRBJ1-2|TRBV5-1|NA
TGCGCCAGCAGCTCCCGGGACTGGACCTATGGCTACACCTTC
CASSSRDWTYGYTF
>NA|TRBJ1-6|TRBV6-5|NA
TGTGCCAGCAGCCTGCGACAGGACTCACCCCTCCACTTT
CASSLRQDSPLHF
>NA|TRBJ2-1|TRBV27|TRBD2
TGTGCCAGCAGTTTTATTAGCGGGGGGGACAATGAGCAGTTCTTC
CASSFISGGDNEQFF
>NA|TRBJ2-5|TRBV28|NA
TGTGCCAGCAGTTTATACAGGGCCCAAGAGACCCAGTACTTC
CASSLYRAQETQYF
>NA|TRBJ2-3|TRBV19|TRBD1
TGTGCCAGTAGTCCTGACAGGGCCGCAGATACGCAGTATTTT
CASSPDRAADTQYF
>NA|TRBJ1-2|TRBV5-1|NA
TGCGCCAGCAGCTTGGATGGTAGTTTCTATGGCTACACCTTC
CASSLDGSFYGYTF
>NA|TRBJ1-5|TRBV6-5|TRBD1
TGTGCCAGCAGCAGGGACAGGGGGCAATTGCAGCCCCAGCATTTT
CASSRDRGQLQPQHF
>few|TRBJ1-1|TRBV14|NA
TGTGCCAGCAGCCGGACAGTAAACACTGAAGCTTTCTTT
CASSRTVNTEAFF
>NA|TRBJ2-7|TRBV7-2|NA
TGTGCCAGCAGCTTAGATGGGGGCAGGTACTACGAGCAGTACTTC
CASSLDGGRYYEQYF
>NA|TRBJ2-2|TRBV2|NA
TGTGCCAGCAGTGGAGGCGGCACCGGGGAGCTGTTTTTT
CASSGGGTGELFF